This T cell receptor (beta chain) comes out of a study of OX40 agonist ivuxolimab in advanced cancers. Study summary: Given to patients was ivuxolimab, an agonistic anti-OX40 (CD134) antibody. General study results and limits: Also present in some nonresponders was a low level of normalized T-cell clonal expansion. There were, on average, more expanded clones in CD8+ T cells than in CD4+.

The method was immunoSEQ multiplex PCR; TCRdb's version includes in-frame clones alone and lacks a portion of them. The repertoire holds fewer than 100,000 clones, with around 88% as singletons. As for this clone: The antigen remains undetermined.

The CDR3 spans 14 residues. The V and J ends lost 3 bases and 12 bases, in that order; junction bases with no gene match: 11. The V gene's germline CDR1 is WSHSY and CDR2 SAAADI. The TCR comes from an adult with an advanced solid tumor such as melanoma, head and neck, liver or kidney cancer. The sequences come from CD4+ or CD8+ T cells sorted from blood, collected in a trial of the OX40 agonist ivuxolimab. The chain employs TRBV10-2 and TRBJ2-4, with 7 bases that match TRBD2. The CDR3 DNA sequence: TGCGCCAGCAGTGAAGGGACTATCTCTTCAACTCAGTACTTC. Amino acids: CASSEGTISSTQYF.